This T cell receptor (beta chain) was profiled in a study of T cells after yellow fever vaccination. The length of the CDR3 is 11 residues. The V gene's germline CDR1 is DFQATT and CDR2 SNEGSKA (reference sequence). V shed 7 bases, J shed 9 bases, and the junction held 5 bases outside the gene matches. TCR cDNA was made by 5'RACE template switching, adding a universal primer site and UMIs. TCRdb re-analysed the 5' RACE reads in MiXCR, keeping a single row per CDR3 protein. The table includes about 330,000 distinct CDR3 sequences, roughly 3.9% detected once. Many counts were recorded for this clonotype.

The receptor's source is a man between 18 and 29 years old who received the YFV17D yellow fever vaccine. This chain uses TRBV20-1 with TRBJ2-1, with 8 nucleotides matching TRBD1. The source was PBMCs, collected 5 days after the yellow fever booster vaccination. The chain's CDR3 is CSGQGASEQFF. DNA for the CDR3: TGCAGTGGGCAGGGGGCGTCTGAGCAGTTCTTC.